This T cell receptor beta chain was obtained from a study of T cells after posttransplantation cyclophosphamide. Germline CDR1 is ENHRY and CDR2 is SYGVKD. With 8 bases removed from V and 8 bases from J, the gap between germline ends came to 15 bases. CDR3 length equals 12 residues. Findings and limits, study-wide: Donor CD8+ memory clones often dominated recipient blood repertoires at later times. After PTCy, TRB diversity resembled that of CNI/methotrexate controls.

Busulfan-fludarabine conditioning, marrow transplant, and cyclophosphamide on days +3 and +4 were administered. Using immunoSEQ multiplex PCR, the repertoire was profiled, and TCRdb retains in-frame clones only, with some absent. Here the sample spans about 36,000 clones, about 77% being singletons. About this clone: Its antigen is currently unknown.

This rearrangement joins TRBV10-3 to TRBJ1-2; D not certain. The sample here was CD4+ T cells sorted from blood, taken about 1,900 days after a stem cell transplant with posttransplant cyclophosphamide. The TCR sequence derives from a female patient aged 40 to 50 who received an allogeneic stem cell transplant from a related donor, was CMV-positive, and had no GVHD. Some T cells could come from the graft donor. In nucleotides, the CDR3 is TGTGCCATCCGTCCGGGAGAGGAAGGCTACACCTTC. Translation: CAIRPGEEGYTF.